Listed here are 4 T cell receptor beta chains from one sample, sequenced in a study of cytomegalovirus exposure and HLA in healthy donors. The assay was immunoSEQ multiplex PCR, and TCRdb's table has in-frame clones only and misses some. Of 130,000 or so clones listed, roughly 89% are singletons. Sample: PBMCs. All receptors derive from a woman aged 18-35 years in good health and CMV-seronegative.

This chain connects TRBV5-5 to TRBJ2-1; the match to TRBD1 covers 7 bases. The V gene's germline CDR1 is SGHKS and CDR2 YYEKEE (reference sequence). The V segment lost 3 bases and the J segment 3 bases; nucleotides outside the gene matches: 9. This CDR3 comprises 16 residues. CDR3 loop: CASSSRDSRNYNEQFF. DNA for the CDR3: TGTGCCAGCAGCTCCCGGGACAGCCGGAACTACAATGAGCAGTTCTTC.

V and J are TRBV18 and TRBJ2-5, with a possible D match to TRBD2 (5 bases). The CDR3 has 14 amino acids. The V end lost 1 base, the J end lost 5 bases, and 11 bases lay between the germline ends. Germline values: CDR1 KGHSH, CDR2 LQKENI. This CDR3 reads CASSPQGVMETQYF. The CDR3 bases are TGTGCCAGCTCACCACAGGGAGTTATGGAGACCCAGTACTTC.

This clone was seen once. CDR3 nucleotides: TGTGCCAGCAGCGGAAGGACTAGCGGGGGGGCCGGGACAGAGACCCAGTACTTC. This sequence encodes CASSGRTSGGAGTETQYF. V and J are TRBV5-4 and TRBJ2-5; 15 bases are shared with TRBD2. V gave up 4 bases and J gave up 4 bases; unmatched junction bases: 11. Germline assignment: CDR1 SGHNT and CDR2 YYREEE (reference sequence). The CDR3 runs 18 residues.

This clone was picked up a small number of times. This rearrangement joins TRBV28 to TRBJ2-1; the match to TRBD2 covers 9 bases. The CDR3 length is 15 residues. Trimming took 5 bases from V and 7 from J; bases not matched to a gene: 9. Per germline, CDR1 MDHEN and CDR2 SYDVKM. The CDR3 loop reads CASSAASGIKNEQFF. CDR3 bases: TGTGCCAGCAGTGCGGCTAGCGGGATAAAGAATGAGCAGTTCTTC.